These 23 T cell receptor beta chains were sequenced from one sample in a study of blood T cell repertoires in COVID-19. Measured with immunoSEQ multiplex PCR; TCRdb has only the in-frame clones, and not every one. Of around 250,000 clones listed, approximately 84% are singletons. Material: peripheral blood. These receptors originate from a human donor in a cohort sampled during active COVID-19.

V usage is TRBV5-1 and J usage is TRBJ2-5, with 7 bases aligning to TRBD2. Germline CDR1 and CDR2: SGHRS and YFSETQ. V was clipped by 3 bases and J by 10 bases; unmatched bases: 18. The CDR3 spans 16 residues. The CDR3 DNA reads TGCGCCAGCAGCTCAACCGGGGGGACGCGGGCAGGCGACCAGTACTTC. It translates to CASSSTGGTRAGDQYF.

The chain carries TRBV19 and TRBJ2-1, with 7 bases fitting TRBD1. V lost 7 bases and J lost 4; bases outside the gene matches: 10. This CDR3 comprises 15 residues. Per the germline V gene, CDR1 is LNHDA and CDR2 is SQIVND (reference sequence). In DNA form, the CDR3 reads TGTGCCAGTACCATACAGGGGAGCGGTTACAATGAGCAGTTCTTC. Protein: CASTIQGSGYNEQFF.

The chain has TRBV9 and TRBJ2-1; 8 nucleotides agree with TRBD1. The germline CDR1 and CDR2 sequences are SGDLS and YYNGEE. V dropped 3 bases and J dropped 8; count of bases not matched to a gene: 7. The CDR3 loop spans 14 amino acids. This CDR3 is CASSARTGRDEQFF. CDR3 bases: TGTGCCAGCAGCGCGCGGACAGGGCGGGATGAGCAGTTCTTC.

The rearrangement uses TRBV6-5 and TRBJ2-3; perhaps TRBD1 as D (6 bases). This CDR3 has 12 residues. Trimming cost V 2 bases and J 7 bases, with 7 bases left between them. Germline values: CDR1 MNHEY, CDR2 SVGAGI. DNA for the CDR3: TGTGCCAGCAGTTACCAGGGGTATACGCAGTATTTT. Its translation: CASSYQGYTQYF.

This chain connects TRBV5-5 to TRBJ2-1; TRBD2 might be the D (6 bases). CDR1 and CDR2 from the germline V gene are SGHKS and YYEKEE (reference sequence). The V end lost 3 bases, the J end lost 5 bases, and 15 bases lay between the germline ends. The CDR3 is made up of 15 amino acids. Here the CDR3 DNA reads TGTGCCAGCAGCTCCATCGGGGGAATCAACAATGAGCAGTTCTTC. This codes for CASSSIGGINNEQFF. The variable domain in full, completed from reference TRBV5-5 and TRBJ2-1, reads DAGVTQSPTHLIKTRGQQVTLRCSPISGHKSVSWYQQVLGQGPQFIFQYYEKEERGRGNFPDRFSARQFPNYSSELNVNALLLGDSALYLCASSSIGGINNEQFFGPGTRLTVL.

This chain's CDR3 is CASSPGRGQGFDGELFF. The CDR3 DNA sequence: TGTGCCAGCAGCCCCGGACGCGGACAGGGTTTTGACGGGGAGCTGTTTTTT. The V call is TRBV7-6, the J call TRBJ2-2, with 8 bases fitting TRBD1. Trimming at V came to 5 bases and at J to 7 bases, leaving 15 bases not matched to a gene. The CDR3 has 17 residues. CDR1 and CDR2 from the germline V gene are SGHVS and FNYEAQ.

This rearrangement joins TRBV7-9 to TRBJ2-6; the match to TRBD1 covers 8 bases. Germline loops: CDR1 SEHNR, CDR2 FQNEAQ (reference sequence). The J segment lost 0 bases and the V segment lost 5 bases, leaving 18 bases of the junction unmatched. The length of the CDR3 is 21 residues. The CDR3: CASSTIRGRTGKFSGANVLTF. As DNA, the CDR3 is TGTGCCAGCAGCACTATACGGGGCAGGACAGGGAAATTCTCTGGGGCCAACGTCCTGACTTTC.

The chain combines TRBV5-8 with TRBJ2-3; a possible D gene is TRBD1 (6 bases). Deletions cut 3 bases from V and 6 bases from J, with 14 bases between. The CDR3 runs 14 residues. Per germline, CDR1 SGHTS and CDR2 YDEGEE. CDR3 DNA sequence: TGTGCCAGCAGCTCACAGGGTGATACGGATACGCAGTATTTT. Its translation: CASSSQGDTDTQYF.

CDR3 DNA: TGTGCCAGCAGCAAAGTCCTAGAACTAGCGGGGAATGCAGATACGCAGTATTTT. Translation gives CASSKVLELAGNADTQYF. The rearrangement uses TRBV21-1 and TRBJ2-3; the table's D call of TRBD2 was not tested on the DNA. TRBV21-1 is classified as a pseudogene. The CDR3 consists of 18 residues.

This rearrangement joins TRBV4-1 to TRBJ2-7; D is possibly TRBD2 (6 bases). CDR1 and CDR2 from the germline V gene are MGHRA and YSYEKL. V lost 4 bases and J lost 2, with 12 bases in between. The CDR3 has 14 amino acids. The CDR3 here is CASSPTRKPYEQYF. The CDR3 DNA sequence: TGCGCCAGCAGCCCGACTAGAAAACCCTACGAGCAGTACTTC.

The V gene is TRBV27, the J gene TRBJ1-2; 8 positions agree with TRBD1. Germline values: CDR1 MNHEY, CDR2 SMNVEV (reference sequence). This CDR3 has 13 residues. The J segment lost 5 bases and the V segment lost 5 bases, leaving 4 bases of the junction unmatched. Written as DNA, the CDR3 is TGTGCCAGCAGTACAGGGGGACGGTATGGCTACACCTTC. Amino acids: CASSTGGRYGYTF.

This clone was picked up a small number of times. The chain couples TRBV28 to TRBJ1-2; D may be TRBD1 (6 bases). Germline loops: CDR1 MDHEN, CDR2 SYDVKM. This CDR3 region has 13 residues. V lost 6 bases to trimming and J lost 7 bases, with 15 bases between them. Here the CDR3 reads CASRPTGRGGYTF. DNA for the CDR3: TGTGCCAGCAGACCCACAGGGCGAGGTGGCTACACCTTC.

The chain is built from TRBV7-8 and TRBJ1-2, with TRBD1 matching over 10 bases. Trimming at V came to 4 bases and at J to 8 bases, leaving 10 bases not matched to a gene. Germline loops: CDR1 SGHVS, CDR2 FQNEAQ. There are 15 residues in the CDR3. The DNA for the CDR3 is TGTGCCAGCAGCTCTAGTGCGGGACAGGGGTTCGGCTACACCTTC. Translation: CASSSSAGQGFGYTF.

This clone was seen only a few times. The rearrangement uses TRBV12-3 or TRBV12-4 and TRBJ1-6; D is undetermined. Trimming stripped 5 bases from V and 10 bases from J, with 9 bases between. The CDR3 is 12 residues long. The CDR3 sequence is CASSVYPSPLHF. CDR3 nucleotide sequence: TGTGCCAGCAGTGTATATCCGTCACCCCTCCACTTT.

The rearrangement uses TRBV5-1 and TRBJ1-1; possible D gene TRBD1, 5 bases. V shed 4 bases and J shed 0 bases, with 13 bases lying between them. The CDR3 totals 15 residues. Germline V gene data show CDR1 as SGHRS and CDR2 as YFSETQ. CDR3 region: CASSQPEGLNTEAFF. The CDR3 DNA reads TGCGCCAGCAGCCAGCCGGAGGGACTGAACACTGAAGCTTTCTTT.

The rearrangement links TRBV10-3 to TRBJ2-7, with TRBD1 matching 7 bases. CDR1 is ENHRY, CDR2 SYGVKD, per germline. This CDR3 is 15 amino acids long. V lost 2 bases, J lost 2 bases, and 6 bases stayed unmatched. CDR3 nucleotide sequence: TGTGCCATCAGTGAGGGCAGGGGGACCCCCTACGAGCAGTACTTC. It translates to CAISEGRGTPYEQYF.

The J gene is TRBJ1-2, the V gene TRBV12-3 or TRBV12-4; 7 bases are shared with TRBD1. The V segment lost 5 bases and the J segment 8 bases; nucleotides outside the gene matches: 8. This CDR3 has 13 residues. The CDR3 protein is CASSLRGSGGYTF. CDR3 DNA sequence: TGTGCCAGCAGTCTCAGGGGGTCTGGGGGCTACACCTTC.

The V gene is TRBV5-6, the J gene TRBJ1-6; D unresolved. Between the trimmed V and J ends, which lost 3 bases and 9 bases, there was a span of 7 bases. CDR1 SGHDT and CDR2 YYEEEE come from the germline V gene. The CDR3 extends over 12 amino acids. The CDR3 region is CASSSLISPLHF. CDR3 nucleotides: TGTGCCAGCAGCTCACTCATTTCACCCCTCCACTTT.

The chain has TRBV19 and TRBJ1-5; TRBD1 might be the D (5 bases). The CDR3 extends over 13 amino acids. Germline assignment: CDR1 LNHDA and CDR2 SQIVND (reference sequence). For the CDR3, the DNA is TGTGCGGAGGGAGGGGCCTCGAATCAGCCCCAGCATTTT. Amino acid sequence: CAEGGASNQPQHF.

The chain recombines TRBV10-3 with TRBJ2-1, with TRBD2 matching 9 bases. V lost 6 bases, J lost 5 bases, and 5 bases stayed unmatched. CDR1 and CDR2 from the germline V gene are ENHRY and SYGVKD. There are 14 residues in the CDR3. The CDR3: CAIRGREGHNEQFF. For the CDR3, the DNA is TGTGCCATCAGAGGGCGGGAGGGCCACAATGAGCAGTTCTTC.

The chain links TRBV5-1 to TRBJ1-6; tentative D call: TRBD1 (6 bases). V lost 5 bases, J lost 5 bases, and 17 bases lay in between. The CDR3 has 16 residues. Germline CDR1 reads SGHRS; CDR2 reads YFSETQ. CDR3 region: CASSRWAGVNNSPLHF. In DNA, the CDR3 is TGCGCCAGCAGTAGGTGGGCAGGGGTGAATAATTCACCCCTCCACTTT.

The genes are TRBV5-4 and TRBJ2-1; tentatively, D is TRBD2 (6 bases). The germline CDR1 and CDR2 sequences are SGHNT and YYREEE (reference sequence). The CDR3 spans 14 residues. The germline V and J ends were trimmed by 0 bases and 9 bases, with 13 bases remaining between them. The DNA for the CDR3 is TGTGCCAGCAGCTTGGGGTCCTACGGGGGTGAGCAGTTCTTC. This translates into CASSLGSYGGEQFF.

The V call is TRBV5-5, the J call TRBJ2-5, with TRBD2 identical over 7 bases. The ends lost 0 bases at V and 5 bases at J; junction bases unmatched: 4. Germline V gene sequence: CDR1 SGHKS, CDR2 YYEKEE (reference sequence). This CDR3 is 14 amino acids long. The CDR3 DNA reads TGTGCCAGCAGCTTGGAGGGAGGGCGGGAGACCCAGTACTTC. As protein: CASSLEGGRETQYF.